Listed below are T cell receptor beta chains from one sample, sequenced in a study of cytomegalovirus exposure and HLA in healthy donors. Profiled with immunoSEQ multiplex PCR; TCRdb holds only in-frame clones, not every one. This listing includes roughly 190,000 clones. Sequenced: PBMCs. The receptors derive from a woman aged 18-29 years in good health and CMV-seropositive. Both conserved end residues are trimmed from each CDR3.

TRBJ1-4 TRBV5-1 ASSRRTGVEKLF
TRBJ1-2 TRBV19 ASSIRDRNYGYT
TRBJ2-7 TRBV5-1 ASSISSGGNEQY
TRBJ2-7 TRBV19 ASSSGENEQY
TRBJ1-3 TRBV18 ASSPPRPEGDTIY
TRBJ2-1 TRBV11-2 ASRSEGQSYNEQF
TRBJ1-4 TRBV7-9 ASSPTRANEKLF
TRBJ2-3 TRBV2 ASSGGQVTDTQY
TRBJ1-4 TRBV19 ASSIDGSITKLF
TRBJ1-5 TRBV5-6 ASSAGQGGGNQPQH
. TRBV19 ASSIVRGGKSSYEQY
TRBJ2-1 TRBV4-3 ASSQGSGGAYNEQF
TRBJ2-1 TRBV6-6 ASSYSRLGYNEQF
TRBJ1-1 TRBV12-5 ASGSLNTEAF
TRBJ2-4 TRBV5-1 ASSLEGGGWENIQY
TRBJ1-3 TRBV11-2 ASSLAGADTIY
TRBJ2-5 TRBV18 ASSPYQETQY
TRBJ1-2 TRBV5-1 ASSFRQGGYGYT
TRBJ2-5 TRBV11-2 ASSDRLGLLVQETQY
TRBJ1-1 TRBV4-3 ASSQERSLNTEAF
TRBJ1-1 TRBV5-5 ASSLPDMLNTF
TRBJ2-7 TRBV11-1 ASSFQGLAVEQY
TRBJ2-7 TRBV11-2 ASSLGRTGAYEQY
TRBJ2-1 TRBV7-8 ASSRDRGSYNEQF
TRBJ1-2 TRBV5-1 ASSLGQGGGYT
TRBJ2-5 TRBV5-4 ASSGGGQGVEIQY
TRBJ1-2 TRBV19 ASRPPGQGGGYT
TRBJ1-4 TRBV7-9 ASSSYGTGHEKLF
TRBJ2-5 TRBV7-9 ASSLKGGQGPQY
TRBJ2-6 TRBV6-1 AGSTGSSGANVLT
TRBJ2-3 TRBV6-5 ASSYRLAGGPDTQY
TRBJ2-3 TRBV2 ASSEYVRSTDTQY
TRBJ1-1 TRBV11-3 ASSLDLKNTEAF
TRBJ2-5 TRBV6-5 ASSPLAGARETQY
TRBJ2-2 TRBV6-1 ASSELAGVGTGELF
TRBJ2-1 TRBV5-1 ASRPGTSGGPEQF
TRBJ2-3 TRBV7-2 ASSLAGGRADTQY
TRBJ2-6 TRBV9 ASRVGLDSSGANVLT
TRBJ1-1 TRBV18 ASSPRRNTEAF
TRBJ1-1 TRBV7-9 ASSPQGFMNTEAF
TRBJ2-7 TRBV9 ASSPGLAGGAEQY
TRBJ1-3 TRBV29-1 SVADRAGNTIY
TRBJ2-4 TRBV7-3 ASSPWGGTKNIQY
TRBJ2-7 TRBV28 ASSLTESYEQY
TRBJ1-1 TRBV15 ATSRGMSNTEAF
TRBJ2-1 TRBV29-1 SFHTSGGAKLSYNEQF